These T cell receptor beta chains were read from a single sample in a study of blood T cells in healthy people across ages. TCRdb reanalysed the 5' RACE reads using MiXCR and keeps one entry per CDR3 protein. The sample lists 1.6 million or so distinct CDR3 sequences, 30% to 35% seen once, with 10% to 12% in the top ten. The sequenced sample was blood. These receptor sequences come from a woman aged 25 to 39 in good health. Both conserved end residues are part of each CDR3. A D gene is named only where the DNA matches it firmly. Size is omitted from some rows. Given values are once, few, many or a class for expanded clones.

CDR3 protein: CASSRAGPTYEQYF
clone size: few
D gene: .
J gene: TRBJ2-7
V gene: TRBV12-3/TRBV12-4

CDR3 protein: CASSIDRGGQPQHF
clone size: few
D gene: TRBD1
J gene: TRBJ1-5
V gene: TRBV7-2

CDR3 protein: CATSFQDFQETQYF
clone size: many
D gene: .
J gene: TRBJ2-5
V gene: TRBV15

CDR3 protein: CASTLGGTANEKLFF
clone size: .
D gene: .
J gene: TRBJ1-4
V gene: TRBV12-3/TRBV12-4

CDR3 protein: CASSFSDRGYGYTF
clone size: few
D gene: TRBD1
J gene: TRBJ1-2
V gene: TRBV28

CDR3 protein: CASIEAATYQETQYF
clone size: many
D gene: .
J gene: TRBJ2-5
V gene: TRBV6-2/TRBV6-3

CDR3 protein: CASSYATGQETQYF
clone size: .
D gene: .
J gene: TRBJ2-5
V gene: TRBV6-5

CDR3 protein: CASSLDTLDNEQFF
clone size: few
D gene: .
J gene: TRBJ2-1
V gene: TRBV5-1

CDR3 protein: CASSLGVTGDYGYTF
clone size: .
D gene: TRBD1
J gene: TRBJ1-2
V gene: TRBV7-2

CDR3 protein: CASSQMDTQYF
clone size: .
D gene: .
J gene: TRBJ2-3
V gene: TRBV4-1

CDR3 protein: CASSSTGTGGYTF
clone size: many
D gene: .
J gene: TRBJ1-2
V gene: TRBV7-9

CDR3 protein: CASIKGAVVYNEQFF
clone size: few
D gene: .
J gene: TRBJ2-1
V gene: TRBV28

CDR3 protein: CASSQEGWGNTEAFF
clone size: .
D gene: .
J gene: TRBJ1-1
V gene: TRBV14

CDR3 protein: CASQRGQGCETQYF
clone size: .
D gene: TRBD1
J gene: TRBJ2-5
V gene: TRBV6-2/TRBV6-3

CDR3 protein: CASSTLRLAFQETQYF
clone size: few
D gene: TRBD2
J gene: TRBJ2-5
V gene: TRBV6-2/TRBV6-3

CDR3 protein: CASSLTRDSGRGTEAFF
clone size: .
D gene: .
J gene: TRBJ1-1
V gene: TRBV5-1

CDR3 protein: CSALKTAGSSYNEQFF
clone size: many
D gene: .
J gene: TRBJ2-1
V gene: TRBV20-1

CDR3 protein: CASSSRLEVDTQYF
clone size: .
D gene: .
J gene: TRBJ2-3
V gene: TRBV5-1

CDR3 protein: CASSLGFRPGDTDTQYF
clone size: .
D gene: .
J gene: TRBJ2-3
V gene: TRBV5-1

CDR3 protein: CASSRSSTDTQYF
clone size: many
D gene: .
J gene: TRBJ2-3
V gene: TRBV7-3

CDR3 protein: CSAEKRTGEDSDTQYF
clone size: few
D gene: TRBD1
J gene: TRBJ2-3
V gene: TRBV29-1

CDR3 protein: CASSLGVMGQGDEQFF
clone size: .
D gene: TRBD1
J gene: TRBJ2-1
V gene: TRBV7-9

CDR3 protein: CASSQEAGLGNQPQHF
clone size: few
D gene: .
J gene: TRBJ1-5
V gene: TRBV4-1

CDR3 protein: CASSISTGNNEQFF
clone size: .
D gene: .
J gene: TRBJ2-1
V gene: TRBV5-1

CDR3 protein: CSARSRTNYGYTF
clone size: once
D gene: .
J gene: TRBJ1-2
V gene: TRBV20-1

CDR3 protein: CASSDYVGTTDTQYF
clone size: .
D gene: .
J gene: TRBJ2-3
V gene: TRBV6-1

CDR3 protein: CSALGSGSGKTQYF
clone size: many
D gene: TRBD2
J gene: TRBJ2-5
V gene: TRBV20-1

CDR3 protein: CASIRTGEGKMNTEAFF
clone size: .
D gene: TRBD1
J gene: TRBJ1-1
V gene: TRBV13

CDR3 protein: CASSLRGTSSYEQYF
clone size: few
D gene: .
J gene: TRBJ2-7
V gene: TRBV4-3

CDR3 protein: CASSFQQTGGLDYEQYF
clone size: .
D gene: TRBD1
J gene: TRBJ2-7
V gene: TRBV7-8

CDR3 protein: CASSSRWGPQSNTEAFF
clone size: few
D gene: .
J gene: TRBJ1-1
V gene: TRBV3-1

CDR3 protein: CASSLNPRLAGYNEQFF
clone size: .
D gene: TRBD2
J gene: TRBJ2-1
V gene: TRBV7-3

CDR3 protein: CASRPRLAINTGELFF
clone size: .
D gene: TRBD2
J gene: TRBJ2-2
V gene: TRBV27

CDR3 protein: CASSESRGGFTDTQYF
clone size: .
D gene: .
J gene: TRBJ2-3
V gene: TRBV10-1

CDR3 protein: CASSQRRTRQGKGYGYTF
clone size: .
D gene: TRBD1
J gene: TRBJ1-2
V gene: TRBV13

CDR3 protein: CASNQADGYGYTF
clone size: .
D gene: .
J gene: TRBJ1-2
V gene: TRBV5-1

CDR3 protein: CSAPGENNQPQHF
clone size: few
D gene: .
J gene: TRBJ1-5
V gene: TRBV20-1

CDR3 protein: CSARGGGEEYGYTF
clone size: few
D gene: .
J gene: TRBJ1-2
V gene: TRBV20-1

CDR3 protein: CASSQESDRLGTDTQYF
clone size: .
D gene: .
J gene: TRBJ2-3
V gene: TRBV4-1

CDR3 protein: CASSQGIRSGGTDTQYF
clone size: .
D gene: TRBD2
J gene: TRBJ2-3
V gene: TRBV3-1

CDR3 protein: CASSYLAAQETQYF
clone size: .
D gene: TRBD2
J gene: TRBJ2-5
V gene: TRBV6-2/TRBV6-3

CDR3 protein: CASSEASSGSSPEQYF
clone size: .
D gene: TRBD2
J gene: TRBJ2-7
V gene: TRBV6-1

CDR3 protein: CASSLAAGGPGEQFF
clone size: few
D gene: TRBD2
J gene: TRBJ2-1
V gene: TRBV7-9

CDR3 protein: CAWTLVNSRNTEAFF
clone size: .
D gene: .
J gene: TRBJ1-1
V gene: TRBV30

CDR3 protein: CASSPVAGTANSPLHF
clone size: few
D gene: TRBD1
J gene: TRBJ1-6
V gene: TRBV3-1

CDR3 protein: CAGSSSPSGRGETQYF
clone size: .
D gene: TRBD2
J gene: TRBJ2-5
V gene: TRBV28

CDR3 protein: CASNLGTGGVNTEAFF
clone size: .
D gene: TRBD1
J gene: TRBJ1-1
V gene: TRBV9

CDR3 protein: CSVEGYRDEQFF
clone size: few
D gene: .
J gene: TRBJ2-1
V gene: TRBV29-1

CDR3 protein: CASSLRLAGGRNEQFF
clone size: .
D gene: TRBD2
J gene: TRBJ2-1
V gene: TRBV28

CDR3 protein: CASRNFNTGELFF
clone size: .
D gene: .
J gene: TRBJ2-2
V gene: TRBV12-3/TRBV12-4

CDR3 protein: CAISGGDGYTF
clone size: .
D gene: .
J gene: TRBJ1-2
V gene: TRBV10-3

CDR3 protein: CSARGVTGVNYGYTF
clone size: .
D gene: TRBD1
J gene: TRBJ1-2
V gene: TRBV20-1

CDR3 protein: CASSTWSGVLYGYTF
clone size: .
D gene: .
J gene: TRBJ1-2
V gene: TRBV7-9

CDR3 protein: CSASTGTKAPTYNEQFF
clone size: .
D gene: .
J gene: TRBJ2-1
V gene: TRBV20-1